These T cell receptor beta chains were read from a single sample in a study of blood T cell repertoires in COVID-19. The method was immunoSEQ multiplex PCR; TCRdb's version includes in-frame clones alone and lacks a portion of them. The sample yields approximately 45,000 clones, around 75% seen once. Sequencing used peripheral blood. All receptors derive from a man at least 80 years old with acute or convalescent COVID-19. CDR3s include the opening cysteine and the closing phenylalanine or tryptophan. The D gene is left open where the match is weak. Size tells how often a clone was seen (once, few, many) or the class of an expanded clone, and some rows leave it out.

size	D	V	J	DNA	CDR3
.	TRBD2	TRBV6-2/TRBV6-3	TRBJ2-4	TGTGCCAGCAGCTACTCGGGGGGAGGGGTCATTCAGTACTTC	CASSYSGGGVIQYF
.	.	TRBV6-1	TRBJ2-7	TGTGCCAGCAGTGATGTGCGGTCGGGCTACGAGCAGTACTTC	CASSDVRSGYEQYF
.	.	TRBV5-1	TRBJ1-2	TGCGCCAGCAGCTCCGGCGACAGCATGTATGGCTACACCTTC	CASSSGDSMYGYTF
once	.	TRBV7-2	TRBJ2-5	TGTGCCAGCAGCTTATGGGGGGGCGGGACCCAAGAGACCCAGTACTTC	CASSLWGGGTQETQYF
.	.	TRBV28	TRBJ1-4	TGTGCCAGCAGTTTGACTTCAACTAATGAAAAACTGTTTTTT	CASSLTSTNEKLFF
.	.	TRBV13	TRBJ2-2	TGTGCCAGCAGCCCCCTTTACGGGGAGCTGTTTTTT	CASSPLYGELFF
.	TRBD2	TRBV24-1	TRBJ2-5	TGTGCCACCAGTGATACCCGAGGGCGGGGGGCGGAGACCCAGTACTTC	CATSDTRGRGAETQYF
.	.	TRBV27	TRBJ2-2	TGTGCCAGCAGGGGCCGCGGAGGAAACACCGGGGAGCTGTTTTTT	CASRGRGGNTGELFF
.	.	TRBV5-1	TRBJ2-2	TGCGCCAGCAGCCCCAGGGCTGGAGCCGGGGAGCTGTTTTTT	CASSPRAGAGELFF
.	TRBD2	TRBV11-3	TRBJ2-1	TGTGCCAGCAGTGCTAGCGGGGGGGCCTACAATGAGCAGTTCTTC	CASSASGGAYNEQFF
many	TRBD1	TRBV2	TRBJ2-7	TGTGCCAGCAGTAGACAGGGGGGTCCCTACGAGCAGTACTTC	CASSRQGGPYEQYF
.	.	TRBV19	TRBJ1-5	TGTGCCAGTAGTACGGGGATGGGCAGGGGAAGCAATCAGCCCCAGCATTTT	CASSTGMGRGSNQPQHF
.	TRBD2	TRBV7-2	TRBJ2-3	TGTGCCAGCAGACCAGGGAGGGCTAAAGATACGCAGTATTTT	CASRPGRAKDTQYF
.	TRBD1	TRBV3-1/TRBV3-2	TRBJ1-5	TGTGCCAGCAGCCAAGGCGCCCCAGGGGGAGGTCAGCCCCAGCATTTT	CASSQGAPGGGQPQHF
.	.	TRBV6-5	TRBJ2-7	TGTGCCAGCAGTTACTCGAACAAGCAGTACTTC	CASSYSNKQYF
medium-sized	.	TRBV14	TRBJ2-3	TGTGCCAGCAGCCCCGCGAAGCCCCCCAATACGCAGTATTTT	CASSPAKPPNTQYF
.	TRBD1	TRBV23-1	TRBJ1-1	TGCGCCAGCATCCCCGGCCGACAGGGCTTGGGATTCGTCACTGAAGCTTTCTTT	CASIPGRQGLGFVTEAFF
.	.	TRBV3-1/TRBV3-2	TRBJ1-6	TGTGCCAGCAGCCAAGGTGCTCGGAGAAATTCACCCCTCCACTTT	CASSQGARRNSPLHF
.	.	TRBV28	TRBJ2-7	TGTGCCAGCAGTTTACCCCCCCTAAGAGAGCAGTACTTC	CASSLPPLREQYF
.	TRBD2	TRBV4-2	TRBJ2-1	TGTGCCAGCAGCCACGGGGGGGCGGGTCTGACCAGCAATGAGCAGTTCTTC	CASSHGGAGLTSNEQFF
.	.	TRBV29-1	TRBJ1-2	TGCAGCGTTGGCTATCGGGACTATGGCTACACCTTC	CSVGYRDYGYTF
many	.	TRBV5-8	TRBJ1-6	TGTGCCAGCGCTCGGGGGGCAAGGGAATTTTCACCCCTCCACTTT	CASARGAREFSPLHF
.	.	TRBV19	TRBJ2-1	TGCCCCGGCGGCCCCCCCAACGGTGCCTACAATGAGCAGTTCTTC	CPGGPPNGAYNEQFF
once	.	TRBV27	TRBJ2-1	TGTGCCAGCAGTCCCGTGGCAGGCTACAATGAGCAGTTCTTC	CASSPVAGYNEQFF
.	TRBD1	TRBV28	TRBJ1-1	TGTGCCAGCAGAGGACAGGGTCCAAACACTGAAGCTTTCTTT	CASRGQGPNTEAFF
once	.	TRBV7-7	TRBJ2-5	TGTGCCAGCAGCTCCTGGGGGGTGGGAGAGACCCAGTACTTC	CASSSWGVGETQYF
.	TRBD1	TRBV2	TRBJ2-5	TGTGCCAGCAGTGAAGCCCCGGACAGGGCAGAGACCCAGTACTTC	CASSEAPDRAETQYF
.	TRBD1	TRBV7-9	TRBJ1-4	TGTGCCAGCAGCGGGGACAGCCTTAATGAAAAACTGTTTTTT	CASSGDSLNEKLFF
.	.	TRBV9	TRBJ2-2	TGTGCCAGCAGCGTAACGGGAAACACCGGGGAGCTGTTTTTT	CASSVTGNTGELFF
few	TRBD2	TRBV7-2	TRBJ2-3	TGTGCCAGCAGCTCCCGTGGCGGGAGAGGGGATACGCAGTATTTT	CASSSRGGRGDTQYF
.	.	TRBV30	TRBJ1-1	TGTGCCTGGAGTGCCCCGGGACATCCTCGAGGCACTGAAGCTTTCTTT	CAWSAPGHPRGTEAFF
.	TRBD2	TRBV5-4	TRBJ2-2	TGTGCCAGCAGCTTGGGGACTAGCGGTTATTCTAACACCGGGGAGCTGTTTTTT	CASSLGTSGYSNTGELFF
few	TRBD1	TRBV19	TRBJ1-1	TGTGCCAGTACCTTTATCCCGGGGACAGGGGACACTGAAGCTTTCTTT	CASTFIPGTGDTEAFF
.	.	TRBV28	TRBJ1-1	TGTGCCAGCAGTTTCAACAGTAGGAGGGCTGAAGCTTTCTTT	CASSFNSRRAEAFF
.	TRBD1	TRBV20-1	TRBJ1-3	TGCAGTGCTAGTAGAGGACAGGGAGGAAACACCATATATTTT	CSASRGQGGNTIYF
.	.	TRBV11-2	TRBJ2-7	TGTGCCAGCAGCCTTCAAGGACACTCAACCTACGAGCAGTACTTC	CASSLQGHSTYEQYF
few	.	TRBV30	TRBJ1-5	TGTGCCTGGAGTTCCTCGGGGGGAGCTCAGCCCCAGCATTTT	CAWSSSGGAQPQHF
few	TRBD2	TRBV5-4	TRBJ2-1	TGTGCCAGCAGCGCCGGGACTAGCGATTACAATGAGCAGTTCTTC	CASSAGTSDYNEQFF
.	.	TRBV19	TRBJ2-7	TGTGCCAGTAGTAAATCCGGGACATCAAACGAGCAGTACTTC	CASSKSGTSNEQYF
.	.	TRBV10-3	TRBJ1-5	TGTGCCATCAGATCTTCGGGAGAACAGCCCCAGCATTTT	CAIRSSGEQPQHF
once	.	TRBV9	TRBJ2-5	TGTGCCAGCAGCGTAGGGCGGATACAAGAGACCCAGTACTTC	CASSVGRIQETQYF
.	.	TRBV27	TRBJ2-2	TGTGCCAGCAGTTCTACGAGGGATAACGGGGAGCTGTTTTTT	CASSSTRDNGELFF
.	.	TRBV28	TRBJ1-5	TGTGCCAGCAGCGATGCAGGGGTCACGTATAGCAATCAGCCCCAGCATTTT	CASSDAGVTYSNQPQHF
.	TRBD1	TRBV2	TRBJ2-7	TGTGCCAGCAGTCAGGAACAGGGGAACTACGAGCAGTACTTC	CASSQEQGNYEQYF
.	TRBD2	TRBV6-5	TRBJ2-1	TGTGCCAGCACCGGGCGGCTAGCGGGAGTCGGTGAGCAGTTCTTC	CASTGRLAGVGEQFF